The rows below give T cell receptor beta chains drawn from one sample of a study of OX40 agonist ivuxolimab in advanced cancers. Data came from immunoSEQ multiplex PCR; TCRdb stores just in-frame clones and leaves some out. Here the sample spans some 80,000 clones, around 85% being singletons. The source material was CD4+ or CD8+ T cells sorted from blood, sampled in a trial of the OX40 agonist ivuxolimab. The receptors here all came from an adult with an advanced solid tumor such as melanoma, head and neck, liver or kidney cancer. CDR3s include the opening cysteine and the closing phenylalanine or tryptophan. A D gene is named only where the DNA matches it firmly.

V gene,D gene,J gene,CDR3 protein
TRBV7-9,.,TRBJ1-1,CASSLSALNTEAFF
TRBV7-9,TRBD1,TRBJ2-3,CASSLIRGQGPDTQYF
TRBV6-1,.,TRBJ1-4,CASIYSTTNEKLFF
TRBV7-3,.,TRBJ1-2,CASSLGQNYGYTF
TRBV5-5,TRBD1,TRBJ1-2,CASSSAPGQRSDGYTF
TRBV14,.,TRBJ2-7,CASSPGTGFGSYEQYF
TRBV30,.,TRBJ1-2,CAWSVRRTSNYGYTF
TRBV23-1,.,TRBJ1-2,CAGAPFYGYTF
TRBV5-4,.,TRBJ1-3,CASSLDQSSGNTIYF
TRBV28,TRBD2,TRBJ2-7,CATAGGYEQYF
TRBV7-9,.,TRBJ1-6,CASSWGLDGSPLHF
TRBV4-1,.,TRBJ1-4,CASSQEQGEKLFF
TRBV6-1,.,TRBJ2-2,CASRDATTGELFF
TRBV9,.,TRBJ1-3,CASSAGTPAGGNTIYF
TRBV9,.,TRBJ1-2,CASSEGQSSYGYTF
TRBV5-1,.,TRBJ2-5,CASSLTSGETQYF
TRBV5-5,.,TRBJ1-6,CASSLPPGNSPLHF
TRBV7-9,TRBD1,TRBJ1-6,CASSLGAGTGEDSPLHF
TRBV5-4,TRBD2,TRBJ2-3,CASSLGGGTNPQDTQYF
TRBV27,.,TRBJ1-1,CASNLGGGLGTEAFF
TRBV5-1,TRBD2,TRBJ2-7,CASSLRPSGGPSDEQYF
TRBV30,.,TRBJ1-2,CAWRVDKNYGYTF
TRBV5-4,.,TRBJ2-5,CASSSPGTGETQYF
TRBV5-4,TRBD1,TRBJ1-2,CASSLAGTDYGYTF
TRBV5-1,.,TRBJ1-4,CARFRPNEKLFF
TRBV9,.,TRBJ2-1,CASSRDTRNEQFF
TRBV18,.,TRBJ2-3,CASSPLGVWTDTQYF
TRBV6-5,TRBD1,TRBJ1-2,CASSYSRDRSGYTF
TRBV6-5,.,TRBJ1-1,CASSYTIFGVDTEAFF
TRBV7-3,TRBD2,TRBJ2-1,CAGSSGLALGQFF
TRBV6-6,TRBD1,TRBJ1-4,CASSYATGGGDEKLFF
TRBV21-1,.,TRBJ1-3,CASSKRQVAF
TRBV7-6,.,TRBJ2-7,CASSLEPGTHEQYF
TRBV5-4,.,TRBJ2-5,CASMEGWGVGETQYF
TRBV2,.,TRBJ1-1,CASSEALRNTEAFF
TRBV2,TRBD1,TRBJ1-5,CASSTGQGYQPQHF
TRBV9,TRBD2,TRBJ2-5,CASSVSSGARETQYF
TRBV11-1,.,TRBJ1-1,CASSLSGRATEAFF
TRBV9,.,TRBJ2-7,CASSVTGRDYEQYF
TRBV4-2,.,TRBJ2-3,CASSQEITDTQYF
TRBV5-1,TRBD1,TRBJ1-4,CASSSGTGVGEKLFF
TRBV9,.,TRBJ1-3,CASSVGVGYTGNTIYF
TRBV5-4,TRBD2,TRBJ2-5,CASSLARGLAGGAQETQYF
TRBV6-5,.,TRBJ2-3,CASSSRGDTQYF
TRBV6-5,.,TRBJ2-7,CASRERGPYEQYF